This TCR beta chain comes out of a study of early T cells in non-severe SARS-CoV-2 infection. On the study more broadly: The authors sequenced bulk RNA from unsorted whole blood, leaving chains unpaired. Points from the study as a whole: CD4 and private specificities were missed by VDJdb matching, which favored anti-spike CD8 responses.

V lost 8 bases to trimming and J lost 6 bases; unmatched junction nucleotides: 10. The CDR3 loop spans 14 amino acids. Germline values: CDR1 SNHLY, CDR2 FYNNEI. Attached unique molecular identifiers marked individual cDNA molecules. One entry per CDR3 protein results from TCRdb running MiXCR on the 5' RACE reads. This sample has about 50,000 distinct CDR3 sequences, with roughly 5.7% found just once. Regarding this clonotype: Its antigen is unidentified.

The chain recombines TRBV2 with TRBJ2-3, with 8 bases fitting TRBD2. This TCR was sampled from an adult who was a healthcare worker with PCR-confirmed SARS-CoV-2 infection or an uninfected control (not recorded which). This specimen consisted of whole blood, obtained at baseline. The chain's CDR3 is CASLSGSGSDTQYF. Here the CDR3 DNA reads TGTGCCAGCCTCAGCGGGAGTGGTAGTGATACGCAGTATTTT.